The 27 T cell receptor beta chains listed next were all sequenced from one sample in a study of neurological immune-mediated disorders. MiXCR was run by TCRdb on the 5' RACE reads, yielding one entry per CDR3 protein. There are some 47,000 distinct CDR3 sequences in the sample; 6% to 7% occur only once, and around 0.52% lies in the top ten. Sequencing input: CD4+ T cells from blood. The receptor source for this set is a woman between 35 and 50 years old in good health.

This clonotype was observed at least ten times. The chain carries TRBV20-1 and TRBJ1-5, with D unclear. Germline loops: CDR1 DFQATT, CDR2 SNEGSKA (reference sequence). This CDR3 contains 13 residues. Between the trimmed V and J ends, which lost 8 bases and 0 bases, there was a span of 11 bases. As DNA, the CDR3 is TGCAGTCCCCAAAAAGATAGCAATCAGCCCCAGCATTTT. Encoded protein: CSPQKDSNQPQHF.

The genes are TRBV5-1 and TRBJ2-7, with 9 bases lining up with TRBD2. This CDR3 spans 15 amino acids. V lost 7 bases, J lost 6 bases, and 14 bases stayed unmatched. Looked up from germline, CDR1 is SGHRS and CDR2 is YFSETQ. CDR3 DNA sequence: TGCGCCAGCGGGGCGGGACTAGCATCCTCCAGCGAGCAGTACTTC. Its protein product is CASGAGLASSSEQYF.

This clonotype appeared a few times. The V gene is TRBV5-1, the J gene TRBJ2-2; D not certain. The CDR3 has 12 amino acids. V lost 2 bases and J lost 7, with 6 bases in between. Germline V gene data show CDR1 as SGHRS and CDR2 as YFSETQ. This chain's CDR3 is CASSLGGGELFF. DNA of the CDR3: TGCGCCAGCAGCTTAGGTGGCGGGGAGCTGTTTTTT.

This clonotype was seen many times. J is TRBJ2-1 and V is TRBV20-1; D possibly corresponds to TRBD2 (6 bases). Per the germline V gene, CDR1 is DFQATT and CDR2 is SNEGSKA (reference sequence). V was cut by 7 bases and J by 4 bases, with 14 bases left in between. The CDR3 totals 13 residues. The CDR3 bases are TGCAGTGTCCGCGGGGCGTCGTACAATGAGCAGTTCTTC. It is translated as CSVRGASYNEQFF.

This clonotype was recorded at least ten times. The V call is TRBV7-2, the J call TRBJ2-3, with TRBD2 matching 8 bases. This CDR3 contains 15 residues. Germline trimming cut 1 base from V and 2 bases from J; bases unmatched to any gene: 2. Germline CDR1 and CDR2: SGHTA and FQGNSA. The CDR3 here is CASSLVGLDTDTQYF. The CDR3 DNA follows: TGTGCCAGCAGCTTAGTGGGACTAGACACAGATACGCAGTATTTT.

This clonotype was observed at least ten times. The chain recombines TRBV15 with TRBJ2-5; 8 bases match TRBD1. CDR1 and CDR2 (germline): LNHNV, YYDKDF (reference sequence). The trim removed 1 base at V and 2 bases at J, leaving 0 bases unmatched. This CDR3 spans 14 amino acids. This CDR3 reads CATSRGTGQETQYF. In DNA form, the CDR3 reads TGTGCCACCAGCAGAGGGACAGGGCAAGAGACCCAGTACTTC.

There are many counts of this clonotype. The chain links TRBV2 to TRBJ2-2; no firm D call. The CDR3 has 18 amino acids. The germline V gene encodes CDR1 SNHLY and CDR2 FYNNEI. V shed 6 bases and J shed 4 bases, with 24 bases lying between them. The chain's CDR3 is CASSDESSKKWVTGELFF. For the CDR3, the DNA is TGTGCCAGCAGCGACGAATCATCCAAGAAATGGGTCACCGGGGAGCTGTTTTTT.

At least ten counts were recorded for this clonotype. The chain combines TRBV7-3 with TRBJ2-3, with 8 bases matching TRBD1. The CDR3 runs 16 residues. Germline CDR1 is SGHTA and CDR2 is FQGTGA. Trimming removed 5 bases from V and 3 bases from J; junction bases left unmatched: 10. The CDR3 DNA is TGTGCCAGCAGCGTCTCTCCGAGACAGGGGACAGATACGCAGTATTTT. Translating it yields CASSVSPRQGTDTQYF.

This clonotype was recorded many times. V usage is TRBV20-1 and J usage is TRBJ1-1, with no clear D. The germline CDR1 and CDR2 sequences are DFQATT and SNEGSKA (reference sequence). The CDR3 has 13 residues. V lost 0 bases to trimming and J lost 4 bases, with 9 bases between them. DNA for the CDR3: TGCAGTGCTAGAGACGCCTTGGGCACTGAAGCTTTCTTT. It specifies CSARDALGTEAFF.

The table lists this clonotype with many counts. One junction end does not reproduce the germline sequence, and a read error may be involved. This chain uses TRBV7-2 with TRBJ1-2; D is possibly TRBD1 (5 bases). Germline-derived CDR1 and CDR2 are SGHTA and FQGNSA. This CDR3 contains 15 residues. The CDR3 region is CASRLGPIRGEGYTF. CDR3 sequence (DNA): TGTGCCAGCAGATTAGGGCCAATTAGAGGGGAGGGCTACACCTTC.

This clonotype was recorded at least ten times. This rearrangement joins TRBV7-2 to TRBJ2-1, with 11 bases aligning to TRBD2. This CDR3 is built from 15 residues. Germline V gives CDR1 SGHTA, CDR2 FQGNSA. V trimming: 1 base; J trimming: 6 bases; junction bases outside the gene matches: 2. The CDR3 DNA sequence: TGTGCCAGCAGCTTAGTAGCGGGAGGGGGCAATGAGCAGTTCTTC. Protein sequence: CASSLVAGGGNEQFF.

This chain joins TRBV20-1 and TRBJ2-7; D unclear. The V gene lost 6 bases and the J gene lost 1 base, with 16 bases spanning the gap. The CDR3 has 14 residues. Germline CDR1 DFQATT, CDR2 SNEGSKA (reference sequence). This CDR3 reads CSAEPGPESYEQYF. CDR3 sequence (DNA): TGCAGTGCAGAACCGGGTCCCGAGTCCTACGAGCAGTACTTC.

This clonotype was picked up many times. For the CDR3, the DNA is TGTGCCAGCAGCTTAGGGATGAAGAACAGGGGGCTGGAGACCCAGTACTTC. Residues: CASSLGMKNRGLETQYF. The rearrangement uses TRBV11-2 and TRBJ2-5; 9 nucleotides align to TRBD1. This CDR3 is 17 amino acids long. Germline assignment: CDR1 SGHAT and CDR2 FQNNGV. J was trimmed by 5 bases and V by 1 base; bases with no gene match: 11.

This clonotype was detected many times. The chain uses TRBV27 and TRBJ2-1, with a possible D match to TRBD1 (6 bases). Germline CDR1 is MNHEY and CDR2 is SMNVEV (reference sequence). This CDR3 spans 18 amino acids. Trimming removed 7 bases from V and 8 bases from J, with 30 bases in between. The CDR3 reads CASTAKGHTLRDTYEQFF. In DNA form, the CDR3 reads TGTGCCAGCACGGCTAAGGGACACACCCTAAGGGACACCTATGAGCAGTTCTTC.

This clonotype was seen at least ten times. CDR3: CASSPTGHNQPQHF. CDR3 DNA sequence: TGCGCCAGCAGCCCGACAGGCCACAATCAGCCCCAGCATTTT. The chain joins TRBV5-1 to TRBJ1-5, with a tentative D call TRBD1 (6 bases). Trimming took 4 bases from V and 3 from J, leaving 11 bases between them. This CDR3 is built from 14 residues. From germline, CDR1 is SGHRS and CDR2 YFSETQ.

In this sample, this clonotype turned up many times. The CDR3 protein is CASSWGLAGREQYF. DNA of the CDR3: TGTGCCAGCAGCTGGGGACTGGCCGGGCGCGAGCAGTACTTC. This chain uses TRBV7-2 with TRBJ2-7; tentative D call: TRBD2 (6 bases). V dropped 4 bases and J dropped 6 bases, with 16 bases sitting between them. The germline CDR1 and CDR2 sequences are SGHTA and FQGNSA. The CDR3 consists of 14 residues.

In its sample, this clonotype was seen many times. This chain's CDR3 is CASSLALASYNEQFF. The CDR3 DNA sequence: TGTGCCAGCAGCCTGGCGCTCGCTAGCTACAATGAGCAGTTCTTC. J is TRBJ2-1 and V is TRBV11-2; the D is unclear. V lost 5 bases and J lost 3, with 14 bases in between. This CDR3 has 15 amino acids. Germline V CDR1 and CDR2: SGHAT, FQNNGV.

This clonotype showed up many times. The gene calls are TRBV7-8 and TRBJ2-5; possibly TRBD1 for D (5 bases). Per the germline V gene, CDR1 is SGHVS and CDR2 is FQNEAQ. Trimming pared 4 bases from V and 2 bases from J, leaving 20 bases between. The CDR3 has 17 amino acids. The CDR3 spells CASSYLLSGAPQETQYF. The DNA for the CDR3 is TGTGCCAGCAGCTACCTATTGTCTGGGGCCCCACAAGAGACCCAGTACTTC.

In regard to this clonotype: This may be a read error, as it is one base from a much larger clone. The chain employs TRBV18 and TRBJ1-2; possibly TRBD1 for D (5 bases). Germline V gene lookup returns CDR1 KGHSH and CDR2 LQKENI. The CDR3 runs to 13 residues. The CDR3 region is CDSSPSGTTGYTF. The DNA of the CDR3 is TGTGACAGCTCACCTTCCGGGACCACTGGCTACACCTTC.

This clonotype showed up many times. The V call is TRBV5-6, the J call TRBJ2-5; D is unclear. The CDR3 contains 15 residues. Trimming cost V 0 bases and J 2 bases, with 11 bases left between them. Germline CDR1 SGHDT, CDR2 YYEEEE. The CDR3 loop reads CASSLEALRQETQYF. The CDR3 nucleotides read TGTGCCAGCAGCTTGGAGGCATTGAGGCAAGAGACCCAGTACTTC.

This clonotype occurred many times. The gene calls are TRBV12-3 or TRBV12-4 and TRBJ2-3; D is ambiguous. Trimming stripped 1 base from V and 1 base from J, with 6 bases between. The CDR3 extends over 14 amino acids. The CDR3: CASSLGVRTDTQYF. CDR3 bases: TGTGCCAGCAGTTTAGGCGTCCGCACAGATACGCAGTATTTT.

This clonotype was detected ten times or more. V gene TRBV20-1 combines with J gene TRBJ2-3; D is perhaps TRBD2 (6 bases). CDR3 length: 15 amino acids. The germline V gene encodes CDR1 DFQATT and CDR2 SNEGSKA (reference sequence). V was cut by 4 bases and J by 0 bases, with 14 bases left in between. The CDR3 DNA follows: TGCAGTGCTATCTCCACGCGGGGCAGCACAGATACGCAGTATTTT. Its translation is CSAISTRGSTDTQYF.

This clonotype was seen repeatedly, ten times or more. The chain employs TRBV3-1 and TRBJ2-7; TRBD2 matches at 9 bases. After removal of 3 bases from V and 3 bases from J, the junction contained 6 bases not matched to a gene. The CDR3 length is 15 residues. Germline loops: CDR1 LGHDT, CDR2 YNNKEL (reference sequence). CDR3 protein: CASSHRAGGLYEQYF. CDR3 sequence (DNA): TGTGCCAGCAGCCACCGAGCGGGAGGACTCTACGAGCAGTACTTC.

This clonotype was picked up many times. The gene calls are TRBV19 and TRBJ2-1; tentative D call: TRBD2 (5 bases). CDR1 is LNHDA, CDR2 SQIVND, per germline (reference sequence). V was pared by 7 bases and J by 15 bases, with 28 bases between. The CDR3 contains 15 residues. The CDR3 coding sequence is TGTGCCAGTACCTCCCGTCCGGGGAACCCCTCTCCGCCGTTCTTC. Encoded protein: CASTSRPGNPSPPFF.

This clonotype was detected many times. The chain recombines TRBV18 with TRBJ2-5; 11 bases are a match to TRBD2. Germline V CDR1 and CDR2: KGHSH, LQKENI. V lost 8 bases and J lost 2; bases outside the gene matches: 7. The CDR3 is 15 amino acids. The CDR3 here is CASLVAGGRQETQYF. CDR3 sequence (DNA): TGTGCCAGCCTCGTAGCGGGAGGGAGACAAGAGACCCAGTACTTC.

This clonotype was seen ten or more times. DNA for the CDR3: TGTGCCAGCAGCCCCGACGGGAGGGACTATGGCTACACCTTC. Translating it yields CASSPDGRDYGYTF. The chain employs TRBV5-6 and TRBJ1-2; D remains unclear. Trimming removed 4 bases from V and 3 bases from J, with 13 bases in between. Germline CDR1 reads SGHDT; CDR2 reads YYEEEE. The CDR3 contains 14 residues.

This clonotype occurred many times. As DNA, the CDR3 is TGTGCCAGCAGCTTGTACCGCGCTGACGATACGCAGTATTTT. Translated: CASSLYRADDTQYF. This chain links TRBV5-6 with TRBJ2-3; D unresolved. This CDR3 has 14 residues. The ends were cut back, 1 base at V and 6 bases at J, with 12 bases in the middle. The germline CDR1 and CDR2 sequences are SGHDT and YYEEEE.